One and the same sample provided the 32 T cell receptor beta chains below, sequenced in a study of blood T cell repertoires in COVID-19. Sequenced by immunoSEQ multiplex PCR; TCRdb stores in-frame clones only, minus some. The repertoire holds about 320,000 clones, with 70% to 90% as singletons. The sequencing sample was made of PBMCs or T cells enriched from blood (not recorded which). These receptors came from a woman under 30 who had recovered from COVID-19.

This chain links TRBV7-9 with TRBJ1-4; TRBD1 matches at 8 bases. The J segment lost 6 bases and the V segment lost 6 bases, leaving 15 bases of the junction unmatched. Germline V lookup: CDR1 SEHNR, CDR2 FQNEAQ (reference sequence). The CDR3 runs to 17 residues. The CDR3 DNA sequence: TGTGCCAGCAGATTACACCCCCTGGGACAGGAGGATGAAAAACTGTTTTTT. It codes for CASRLHPLGQEDEKLFF.

The chain uses TRBV3-1 (or the pseudogene TRBV3-2) and TRBJ1-2, with 10 positions matching TRBD1. This CDR3 contains 15 residues. The germline V gene encodes CDR1 LGHDT and CDR2 YNNKEL (reference sequence). V shed 4 bases and J 5 bases; nucleotides not matched to a gene: 7. CDR3 sequence: CASSLRDRGGYGYTF. Here the CDR3 DNA reads TGTGCCAGCAGCCTCCGGGACAGGGGAGGATATGGCTACACCTTC.

This chain uses TRBV19 with TRBJ1-3; 7 nucleotides line up with TRBD1. Looked up from germline, CDR1 is LNHDA and CDR2 is SQIVND (reference sequence). The CDR3 runs 14 residues. V dropped 7 bases and J dropped 2; count of bases not matched to a gene: 5. CDR3: CASTTGTAGNTIYF. The CDR3, as DNA: TGTGCCAGTACCACCGGGACAGCTGGAAACACCATATATTTT.

This rearrangement joins TRBV11-2 to TRBJ1-2; D gene ambiguous. V was cut by 3 bases and J by 8 bases, with 19 bases left in between. From germline, CDR1 is SGHAT and CDR2 FQNNGV. The CDR3 sequence is 15 residues long. The CDR3 bases are TGTGCCAGCAGCTTTATTGGCCGGGATCGAGAGGGCTACACCTTC. It specifies CASSFIGRDREGYTF.

This CDR3 reads CASSPWAGANVLTF. DNA for the CDR3: TGTGCCAGCAGTCCTTGGGCGGGGGCCAACGTCCTGACTTTC. The rearrangement joins TRBV6-5 to TRBJ2-6; D is undetermined. CDR1 and CDR2 from the germline V gene are MNHEY and SVGAGI. Trimming took off 5 bases at V and 4 bases at J, with 9 bases between the two ends. The CDR3 is 14 amino acids.

This chain uses TRBV6-5 with TRBJ1-1, with 7 bases fitting TRBD1. Germline V CDR1 and CDR2: MNHEY, SVGAGI. The CDR3 consists of 14 residues. V shed 6 bases and J 4 bases; nucleotides not matched to a gene: 8. As DNA, the CDR3 is TGTGCCAGCAGCCGGGGACAGTTGACCACTGAAGCTTTCTTT. This encodes CASSRGQLTTEAFF.

The V call is TRBV28, the J call TRBJ1-4; D uncertain. The CDR3 covers 15 residues. CDR1 and CDR2 (germline): MDHEN, SYDVKM. V gave up 5 bases and J gave up 4 bases, with 14 bases separating them. CDR3 bases: TGTGCCAGCAGTCTAAAAGCGGCACTTAATGAAAAACTGTTTTTT. It specifies CASSLKAALNEKLFF.

The rearrangement uses TRBV10-1 and TRBJ2-1; a possible D gene is TRBD2 (6 bases). This CDR3 is built from 16 residues. V shed 4 bases and J shed 0 bases, with 13 bases lying between them. Germline assignment: CDR1 WNHNN and CDR2 SYGVQD (reference sequence). The CDR3 protein is CASSGRASSSYNEQFF. CDR3 sequence (DNA): TGCGCCAGCAGTGGGAGGGCTTCAAGCTCCTACAATGAGCAGTTCTTC.

This sequence joins TRBV25-1 and TRBJ1-4, with D unclear. V lost 1 base, J lost 5 bases, and 8 bases lay in between. The CDR3 covers 14 residues. Germline-derived CDR1 and CDR2 are MGHDK and SYGVNS. CDR3 protein: CASSELGGNEKLFF. The CDR3 bases are TGTGCCAGCAGTGAATTGGGAGGGAATGAAAAACTGTTTTTT.

The V call is TRBV3-1 (or the pseudogene TRBV3-2), the J call TRBJ1-2, with 7 bases that match TRBD1. The germline gives CDR1 LGHDT, CDR2 YNNKEL (reference sequence). This CDR3 comprises 14 residues. The V and J ends lost 4 bases and 4 bases, in that order; junction bases with no gene match: 6. CDR3 coding DNA: TGTGCCAGCAGCCCGTGGGGGACAGTCTATGGCTACACCTTC. This sequence encodes CASSPWGTVYGYTF.

The chain carries TRBV7-9 and TRBJ2-7; D may be TRBD1 (5 bases). Trimming removed 1 base at V and 2 bases at J, with 9 bases between. This CDR3 contains 14 residues. Germline CDR1 SEHNR, CDR2 FQNEAQ (reference sequence). The DNA of the CDR3 is TGTGCCAGCAGCTTAGAAGGGGCCACCTACGAGCAGTACTTC. Amino acid sequence: CASSLEGATYEQYF.

In the case of this clone: At one of its ends the junction is not consistent with the germline gene, which may arise from a read error. The J gene is TRBJ2-2, the V gene TRBV5-4; 9 bases are shared with TRBD2. The length of the CDR3 is 15 residues. CDR1 and CDR2 (germline): SGHNT, YYREEE (reference sequence). For the CDR3, the DNA is TGTGCCAGCAGATTGGCGGGGGGGGCACACGGGGAGCTGTTTTTT. It encodes CASRLAGGAHGELFF.

The rearrangement uses TRBV3-1 (or the pseudogene TRBV3-2) and TRBJ1-1; D uncertain. Germline loops: CDR1 LGHDT, CDR2 YNNKEL (reference sequence). The CDR3 runs to 11 residues. V was pared by 1 base and J by 11 bases, with 8 bases between. The CDR3 loop reads CASSQGAGAFF. The CDR3 coding sequence is TGTGCCAGCAGCCAAGGGGCGGGGGCTTTCTTT.

The chain employs TRBV12-3 or TRBV12-4 and TRBJ1-5; D not certain. V lost 1 base and J lost 8, with 3 bases in between. This CDR3 spans 11 amino acids. CDR3 nucleotide sequence: TGTGCCAGCAGTTTAGGAGAGCCCCAGCATTTT. As protein: CASSLGEPQHF.

This chain links TRBV15 with TRBJ1-5; TRBD1 agrees at 7 bases. This CDR3 is built from 15 residues. J was trimmed by 4 bases and V by 8 bases; bases with no gene match: 11. In germline, CDR1 is LNHNV, CDR2 YYDKDF (reference sequence). The CDR3 is CATGETGWRNQPQHF. The CDR3 DNA reads TGTGCCACCGGAGAGACAGGGTGGAGGAATCAGCCCCAGCATTTT. Full variable domain (rest looked up from reference TRBV15 and TRBJ1-5): DAMVIQNPRYQVTQFGKPVTLSCSQTLNHNVMYWYQQKSSQAPKLLFHYYDKDFNNEADTPDNFQSRRPNTSFCFLDIRSPGLGDTAMYLCATGETGWRNQPQHFGDGTRLSIL.

J is TRBJ2-5 and V is TRBV19, with 11 bases matching TRBD1. This CDR3 comprises 16 residues. V shed 6 bases and J 4 bases; nucleotides not matched to a gene: 10. Germline assignment: CDR1 LNHDA and CDR2 SQIVND (reference sequence). The CDR3 reads CASRDPRGTGGETQYF. The CDR3 coding sequence is TGTGCCAGTAGGGATCCCCGGGGGACAGGGGGAGAGACCCAGTACTTC.

The chain links TRBV7-9 to TRBJ2-1; D is unresolved. Per the germline V gene, CDR1 is SEHNR and CDR2 is FQNEAQ (reference sequence). The V gene lost 1 base and the J gene lost 5 bases, with 6 bases spanning the gap. CDR3 length equals 13 residues. The CDR3: CASSLVGNNEQFF. The CDR3 DNA reads TGTGCCAGCAGCTTAGTGGGCAACAATGAGCAGTTCTTC.

The genes are TRBV6-5 and TRBJ1-5; TRBD1 is a possible D gene (6 bases). The CDR3 spans 15 residues. V shed 6 bases and J shed 1 base, with 13 bases lying between them. Germline CDR1 is MNHEY and CDR2 is SVGAGI. The chain's CDR3 is CASRPPGHSNQPQHF. CDR3 nucleotides: TGTGCCAGCAGACCCCCGGGACACAGCAATCAGCCCCAGCATTTT.

The J gene is TRBJ2-1, the V gene TRBV24-1; the match to TRBD1 covers 8 bases. Trimming took 4 bases from V and 2 from J; bases not matched to a gene: 0. There are 14 residues in the CDR3. CDR1 is KGHDR, CDR2 SFDVKD, per germline. The CDR3 region is CATSEQGAYNEQFF. CDR3 nucleotides: TGTGCCACCAGTGAACAGGGGGCCTACAATGAGCAGTTCTTC.

This chain connects TRBV9 to TRBJ2-7, with D tentatively TRBD1 (5 bases). The CDR3 length is 15 residues. Trimming shortened V by 3 bases and J by 2 bases, and 15 bases separated the two germline ends. The germline V gene has CDR1 SGDLS and CDR2 YYNGEE. CDR3 in amino acids: CASSGRMGQTYEQYF. As DNA, the CDR3 is TGTGCCAGCAGCGGACGGATGGGGCAGACCTACGAGCAGTACTTC. Variable domain in full (rest from reference TRBV9 and TRBJ2-7): DSGVTQTPKHLITATGQRVTLRCSPRSGDLSVYWYQQSLDQGLQFLIQYYNGEERAKGNILERFSAQQFPDLHSELNLSSLELGDSALYFCASSGRMGQTYEQYFGPGTRLTVT.

The chain recombines TRBV3-1 (or the pseudogene TRBV3-2) with TRBJ1-3; D perhaps matches TRBD1 (5 bases). The V and J ends lost 5 bases and 0 bases respectively, with 8 bases between them. The CDR3 consists of 14 residues. Germline V gene lookup returns CDR1 LGHDT and CDR2 YNNKEL (reference sequence). The CDR3 sequence: CASSDDSSGNTIYF. The DNA of the CDR3 is TGTGCCAGCAGCGACGACAGCTCTGGAAACACCATATATTTT.

The chain links TRBV30 to TRBJ1-2; 9 bases agree with TRBD1. V shed 3 bases and J 1 base; nucleotides not matched to a gene: 6. Germline CDR1 reads GTSNPN; CDR2 reads SVGIG (reference sequence). The CDR3 totals 15 residues. CDR3 coding DNA: TGTGCCTGGAGCCCTCGGGACAGGGTTAACTATGGCTACACCTTC. Its translation: CAWSPRDRVNYGYTF.

In this sample, this clone turned up once. The V and J genes are TRBV28 and TRBJ1-5; no reliable D call. Germline assignment: CDR1 MDHEN and CDR2 SYDVKM. This CDR3 contains 13 residues. Deletions cut 1 base from V and 2 bases from J, with 3 bases between. The CDR3 reads CASSLFGNQPQHF. The CDR3 nucleotides are TGTGCCAGCAGTTTATTCGGCAATCAGCCCCAGCATTTT.

This chain links TRBV6-1 with TRBJ1-5; maybe TRBD1 (5 bases). Trimming took off 2 bases at V and 6 bases at J, with 17 bases between the two ends. This CDR3 comprises 16 residues. Per germline, CDR1 MNHNS and CDR2 SASEGT. The CDR3 coding sequence is TGTGCCAGCAGTGAAAATTCGGGGGGAGGGCGTCAGCCCCAGCATTTT. This gives the protein CASSENSGGGRQPQHF.

The chain employs TRBV18 and TRBJ1-1; the D is unclear. CDR1 is KGHSH and CDR2 is LQKENI in the germline V gene. With 2 bases removed from V and 1 base from J, the gap between germline ends came to 8 bases. The CDR3 is made up of 14 amino acids. The CDR3 nucleotides read TGTGCCAGCTCACCAGGAGGAGGGAACACTGAAGCTTTCTTT. Residues: CASSPGGGNTEAFF.

This clone was seen a handful of times. The gene calls are TRBV5-1 and TRBJ1-2, with D perhaps matching TRBD1 (5 bases). The germline V gene has CDR1 SGHRS and CDR2 YFSETQ. V lost 5 bases and J 2 bases, leaving 10 bases between the germline ends. This CDR3 is 13 amino acids long. CDR3 coding DNA: TGCGCCAGCAGGGAAGGGGTGAACTATGGCTACACCTTC. This encodes CASREGVNYGYTF. The full variable domain, in which reference TRBV5-1 and TRBJ1-2 provide the parts outside the CDR3, is KAGVTQTPRYLIKTRGQQVTLSCSPISGHRSVSWYQQTPGQGLQFLFEYFSETQRNKGNFPGRFSGRQFSNSRSEMNVSTLELGDSALYLCASREGVNYGYTFGSGTRLTVV.

The chain carries TRBV5-1 and TRBJ1-1, with TRBD1 matching 7 bases. There are 15 residues in the CDR3. V dropped 5 bases and J dropped 6; count of bases not matched to a gene: 13. Germline V CDR1 and CDR2: SGHRS, YFSETQ. CDR3 loop: CASRRDGGGVAEAFF. CDR3 coding DNA: TGCGCCAGCAGGAGAGATGGAGGGGGCGTCGCTGAAGCTTTCTTT.

The genes are TRBV10-3 and TRBJ1-1; no reliable D call. This CDR3 has 12 residues. Deletions cut 11 bases from V and 6 bases from J, with 16 bases between. Germline CDR1 is ENHRY and CDR2 is SYGVKD. This chain's CDR3 is CAARGGMAEAFF. Written as DNA, the CDR3 is TGTGCCGCCCGGGGAGGTATGGCTGAAGCTTTCTTT.

The CDR3 loop is CASSDSFSGTGLDTQYF. The CDR3 DNA is TGTGCCAGCAGTGACTCATTCAGCGGGACAGGGCTAGATACGCAGTATTTT. The rearrangement uses TRBV6-4 and TRBJ2-3; 9 bases fit TRBD1. J lost 5 bases, V lost 0 bases, and 9 bases had no gene match. The germline V gene encodes CDR1 MRHNA and CDR2 SNTAGT. This CDR3 is 17 amino acids long.

CDR3: CASSPLQGPNTEAFF. CDR3 coding DNA: TGTGCCAGCTCACCCTTACAGGGACCGAACACTGAAGCTTTCTTT. The chain is built from TRBV18 and TRBJ1-1; tentative D call: TRBD1 (6 bases). The CDR3 is made up of 15 amino acids. V was clipped by 3 bases and J by 1 base, with 12 bases between them. Germline loops: CDR1 KGHSH, CDR2 LQKENI. The variable domain in full, with the rest retrieved from reference TRBV18 and TRBJ1-1, is NAGVMQNPRHLVRRRGQEARLRCSPMKGHSHVYWYRQLPEEGLKFMVYLQKENIIDESGMPKERFSAEFPKEGPSILRIQQVVRGDSAAYFCASSPLQGPNTEAFFGQGTRLTVV.

The chain has TRBV6-1 and TRBJ2-4; D unclear. Trimming pared 6 bases from V and 0 bases from J, leaving 21 bases between. The germline CDR1 and CDR2 sequences are MNHNS and SASEGT. The CDR3 spans 18 residues. The CDR3 DNA follows: TGTGCCAGCAGGGAACAGAAGATCCGTAACCTAGCCAAAAACATTCAGTACTTC. Translated, it gives CASREQKIRNLAKNIQYF.

This chain uses TRBV28 with TRBJ1-5, with D perhaps matching TRBD1 (5 bases). Germline V CDR1 and CDR2: MDHEN, SYDVKM. V was clipped by 2 bases and J by 5 bases, with 13 bases between them. The CDR3 runs 15 residues. CDR3: CASSLPGGSDQPQHF. In DNA, the CDR3 is TGTGCCAGCAGTTTACCCGGGGGGAGTGATCAGCCCCAGCATTTT.